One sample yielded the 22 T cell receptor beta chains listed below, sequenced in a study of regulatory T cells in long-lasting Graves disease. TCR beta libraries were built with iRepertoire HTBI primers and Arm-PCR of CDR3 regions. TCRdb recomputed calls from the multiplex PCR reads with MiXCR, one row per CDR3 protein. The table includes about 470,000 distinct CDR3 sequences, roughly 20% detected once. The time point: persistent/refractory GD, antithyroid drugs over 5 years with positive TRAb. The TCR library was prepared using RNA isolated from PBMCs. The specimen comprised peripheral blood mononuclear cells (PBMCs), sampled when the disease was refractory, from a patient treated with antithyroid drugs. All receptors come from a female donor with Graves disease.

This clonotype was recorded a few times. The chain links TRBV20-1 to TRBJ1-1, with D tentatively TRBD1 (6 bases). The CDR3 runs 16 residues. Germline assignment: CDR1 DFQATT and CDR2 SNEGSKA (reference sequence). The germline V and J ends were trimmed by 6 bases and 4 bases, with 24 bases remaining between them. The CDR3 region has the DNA TGCAGTGCCTTTGGTCCAAACAGGGAAAGGGGCACTGAAGCTTTCTTT. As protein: CSAFGPNRERGTEAFF.

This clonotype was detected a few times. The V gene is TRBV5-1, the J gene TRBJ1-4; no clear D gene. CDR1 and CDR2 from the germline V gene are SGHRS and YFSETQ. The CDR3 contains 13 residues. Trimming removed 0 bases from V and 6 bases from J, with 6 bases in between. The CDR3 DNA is TGCGCCAGCAGCTTGGGGAAGTATGAAAAACTGTTTTTT. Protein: CASSLGKYEKLFF.

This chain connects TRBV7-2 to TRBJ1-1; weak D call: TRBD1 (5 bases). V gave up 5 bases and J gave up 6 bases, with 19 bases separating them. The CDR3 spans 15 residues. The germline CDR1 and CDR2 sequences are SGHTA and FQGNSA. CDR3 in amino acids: CASSPKAGGTPEAFF. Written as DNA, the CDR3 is TGTGCCAGCAGCCCCAAGGCGGGGGGGACCCCTGAAGCTTTCTTT.

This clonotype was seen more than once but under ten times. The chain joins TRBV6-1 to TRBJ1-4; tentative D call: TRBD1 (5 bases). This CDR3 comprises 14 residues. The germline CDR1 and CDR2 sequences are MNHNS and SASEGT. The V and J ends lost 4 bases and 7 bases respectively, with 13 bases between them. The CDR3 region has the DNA TGTGCCAGCAGTGCCCGGGGGGAGTCTGAAAAACTGTTTTTT. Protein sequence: CASSARGESEKLFF.

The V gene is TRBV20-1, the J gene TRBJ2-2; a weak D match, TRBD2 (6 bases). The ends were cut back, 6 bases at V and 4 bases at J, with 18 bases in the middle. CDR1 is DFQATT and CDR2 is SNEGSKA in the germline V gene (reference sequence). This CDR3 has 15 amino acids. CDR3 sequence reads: CSARNGASVTGELFF. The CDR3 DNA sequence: TGCAGTGCAAGAAACGGGGCTAGCGTCACCGGGGAGCTGTTTTTT.

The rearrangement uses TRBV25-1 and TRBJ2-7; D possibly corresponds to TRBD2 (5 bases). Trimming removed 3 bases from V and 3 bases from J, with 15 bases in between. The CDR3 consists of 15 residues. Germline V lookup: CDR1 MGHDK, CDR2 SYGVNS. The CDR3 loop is CASSEGAFGFYEQYF. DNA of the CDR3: TGTGCCAGCAGTGAGGGAGCTTTCGGTTTCTACGAGCAGTACTTC.

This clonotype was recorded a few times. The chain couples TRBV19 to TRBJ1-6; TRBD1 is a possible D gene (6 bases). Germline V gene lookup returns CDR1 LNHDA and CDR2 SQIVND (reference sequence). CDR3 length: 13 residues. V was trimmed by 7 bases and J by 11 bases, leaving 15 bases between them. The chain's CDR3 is CASTELGGTPLHF. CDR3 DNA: TGTGCCAGTACCGAACTAGGGGGGACACCCCTCCACTTT.

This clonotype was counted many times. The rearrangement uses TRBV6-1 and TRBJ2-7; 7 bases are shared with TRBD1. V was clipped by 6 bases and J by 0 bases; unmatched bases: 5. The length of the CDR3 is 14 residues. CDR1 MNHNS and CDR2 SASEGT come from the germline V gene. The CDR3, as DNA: TGTGCCAGCAGGTCCCGGGACAGCTCCTACGAGCAGTACTTC. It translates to CASRSRDSSYEQYF.

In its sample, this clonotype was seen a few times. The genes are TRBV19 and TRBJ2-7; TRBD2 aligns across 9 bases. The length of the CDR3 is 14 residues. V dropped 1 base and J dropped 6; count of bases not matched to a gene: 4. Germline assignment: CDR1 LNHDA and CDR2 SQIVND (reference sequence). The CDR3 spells CASSIVSGRSEQYF. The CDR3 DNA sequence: TGTGCCAGTAGTATAGTAAGCGGGAGGTCCGAGCAGTACTTC.

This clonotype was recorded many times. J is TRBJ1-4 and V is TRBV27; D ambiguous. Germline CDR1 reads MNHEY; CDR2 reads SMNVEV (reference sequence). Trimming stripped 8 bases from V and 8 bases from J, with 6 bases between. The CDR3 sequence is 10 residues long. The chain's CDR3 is CASGAEKLFF. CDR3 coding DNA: TGTGCCAGCGGAGCAGAAAAACTGTTTTTT.

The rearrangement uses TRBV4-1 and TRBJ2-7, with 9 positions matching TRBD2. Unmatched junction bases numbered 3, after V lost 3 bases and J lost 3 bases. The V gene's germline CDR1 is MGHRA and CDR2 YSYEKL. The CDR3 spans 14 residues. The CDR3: CASSQNSGSYEQYF. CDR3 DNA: TGCGCCAGCAGCCAGAATAGCGGGAGCTACGAGCAGTACTTC.

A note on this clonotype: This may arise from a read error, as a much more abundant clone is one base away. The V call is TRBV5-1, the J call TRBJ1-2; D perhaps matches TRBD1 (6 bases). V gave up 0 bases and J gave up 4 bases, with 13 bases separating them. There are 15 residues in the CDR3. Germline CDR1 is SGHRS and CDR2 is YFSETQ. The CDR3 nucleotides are TGCGCCAGCAGCTTGGCCCGGGGGCCGGGCTATGGCTACACCTTC. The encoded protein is CASSLARGPGYGYTF.

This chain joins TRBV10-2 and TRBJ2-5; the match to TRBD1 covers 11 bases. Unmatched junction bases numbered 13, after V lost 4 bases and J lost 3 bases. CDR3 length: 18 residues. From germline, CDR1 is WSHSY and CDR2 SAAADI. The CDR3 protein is CASSANRPDRGRKETQYF. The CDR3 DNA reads TGCGCCAGCAGTGCGAATCGACCGGACAGGGGGCGAAAAGAGACCCAGTACTTC.

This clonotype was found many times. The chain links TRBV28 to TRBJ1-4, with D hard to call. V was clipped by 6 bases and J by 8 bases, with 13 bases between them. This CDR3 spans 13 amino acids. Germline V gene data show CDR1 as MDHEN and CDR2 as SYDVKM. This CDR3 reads CASRGRIEEKLFF. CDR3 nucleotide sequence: TGTGCCAGCAGGGGGAGGATTGAAGAAAAACTGTTTTTT.

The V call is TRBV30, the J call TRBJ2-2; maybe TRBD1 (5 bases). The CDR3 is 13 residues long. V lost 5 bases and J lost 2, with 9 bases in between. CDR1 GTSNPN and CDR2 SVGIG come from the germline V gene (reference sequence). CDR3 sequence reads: CAWAGFNTGELFF. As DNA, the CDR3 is TGTGCCTGGGCAGGGTTTAACACCGGGGAGCTGTTTTTT.

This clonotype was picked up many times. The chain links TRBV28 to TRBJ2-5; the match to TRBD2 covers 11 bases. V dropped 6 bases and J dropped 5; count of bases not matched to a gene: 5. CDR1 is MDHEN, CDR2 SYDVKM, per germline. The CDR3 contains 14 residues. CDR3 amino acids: CASSIAGGRETQYF. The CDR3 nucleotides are TGTGCCAGCAGCATAGCGGGAGGGAGGGAGACCCAGTACTTC.

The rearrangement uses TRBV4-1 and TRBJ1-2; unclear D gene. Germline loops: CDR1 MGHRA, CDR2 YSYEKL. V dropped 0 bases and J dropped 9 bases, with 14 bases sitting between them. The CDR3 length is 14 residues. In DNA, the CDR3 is TGCGCCAGCAGCCAAGATCCGGGTGACGGGAGCTACACCTTC. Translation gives CASSQDPGDGSYTF.

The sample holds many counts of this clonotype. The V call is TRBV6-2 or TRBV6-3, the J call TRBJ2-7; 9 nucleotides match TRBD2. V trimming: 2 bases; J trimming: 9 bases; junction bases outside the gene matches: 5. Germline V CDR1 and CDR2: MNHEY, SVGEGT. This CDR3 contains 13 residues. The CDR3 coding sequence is TGTGCCAGCAGTTACGGGACTAGCAACGGGCAGTACTTC. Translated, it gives CASSYGTSNGQYF.

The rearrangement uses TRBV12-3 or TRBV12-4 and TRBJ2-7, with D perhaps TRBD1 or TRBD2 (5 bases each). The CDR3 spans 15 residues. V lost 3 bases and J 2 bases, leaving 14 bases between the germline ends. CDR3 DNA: TGTGCCAGCAGTTTGGGGACCCGCGGTGCCTACGAGCAGTACTTC. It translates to CASSLGTRGAYEQYF.

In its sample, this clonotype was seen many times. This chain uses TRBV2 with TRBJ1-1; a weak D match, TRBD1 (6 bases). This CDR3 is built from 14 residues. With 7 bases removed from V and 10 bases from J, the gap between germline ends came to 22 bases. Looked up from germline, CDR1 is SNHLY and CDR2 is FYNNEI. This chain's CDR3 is CASTYGTLDWGAFF. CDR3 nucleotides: TGTGCCAGCACCTACGGGACACTGGACTGGGGAGCTTTCTTT.

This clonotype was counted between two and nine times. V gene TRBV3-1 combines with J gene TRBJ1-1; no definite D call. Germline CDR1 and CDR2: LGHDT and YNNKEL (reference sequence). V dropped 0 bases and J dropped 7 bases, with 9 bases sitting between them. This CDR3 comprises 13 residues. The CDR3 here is CASSQDPHLEAFF. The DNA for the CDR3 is TGTGCCAGCAGCCAAGATCCACACCTTGAAGCTTTCTTT.

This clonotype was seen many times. CDR3 in amino acids: CASKWGTRSVNTEAFF. The CDR3 DNA follows: TGTGCCAGCAAGTGGGGAACAAGGTCGGTGAACACTGAAGCTTTCTTT. The chain employs TRBV28 and TRBJ1-1; no reliable D call. This CDR3 spans 16 amino acids. V gave up 7 bases and J gave up 0 bases, with 18 bases separating them. Germline V gives CDR1 MDHEN, CDR2 SYDVKM.